This TCR beta chain was identified during a study of blood T cell repertoires in COVID-19. V lost 4 bases and J lost 3; bases outside the gene matches: 22. The CDR3 consists of 21 residues. Germline values: CDR1 KGHDR, CDR2 SFDVKD. In the original analysis: Reference gene primers were amplified, and this amplification served to estimate nucleated cell counts. Sequenced by immunoSEQ multiplex PCR; TCRdb stores in-frame clones only, minus some. V, J and clone size are taken as reported in that table, and D and trimming were inferred from the DNA itself. This table has approximately 300,000 clones, 92% appearing once. Participants were aged roughly 18 to 90 years, lived in 20 to 30 US areas, and enrolled virtually.

Source material: PBMCs or T cells enriched from blood (not recorded which). The V gene is TRBV24-1, the J gene TRBJ2-3; 9 bases align to TRBD2. This clonotype was obtained from a woman aged 25 to 39 who had recovered from COVID-19. CDR3 sequence: CATSDSEGTVLTSGPTDTQYF. In nucleotides, the CDR3 is TGTGCCACCAGTGACTCAGAAGGGACAGTACTGACTAGCGGCCCTACAGATACGCAGTATTTT.